This paragraph reports one T cell receptor beta chain. Assay used: immunoSEQ multiplex PCR; TCRdb lists only in-frame clones, some missing. The profile shows under 70,000 clones, roughly 92% of them singletons. The germline V gene encodes CDR1 SGHKS and CDR2 YYEKEE (reference sequence). The CDR3 loop spans 14 amino acids. V was trimmed by 7 bases and J by 2 bases, leaving 14 bases between them. This sample is drawn from a study of lymphopenia after photon versus proton radiotherapy. The chain couples TRBV5-5 to TRBJ2-3; weak D call: TRBD1 (5 bases). The source material was peripheral blood, sampled from a patient treated with photon-based radiotherapy. The TCR originated in a woman between 40 and 50 years old with cholangiocarcinoma. The CDR3 loop is CASDRQPFTDTQYF. The DNA of the CDR3 is TGTGCCAGCGATCGACAGCCTTTCACAGATACGCAGTATTTT.